Listed below are T cell receptor beta chains from one sample, sequenced in a study of T cells in Graves' hyperthyroidism and ophthalmopathy. TCRdb reprocessed the multiplex PCR reads with MiXCR, giving one entry per CDR3 protein. The sample carries roughly 160,000 distinct CDR3 sequences, about 9% recorded once. The sample consisted of blood. These receptors originate from a woman in her late teens or twenties with Graves' hyperthyroidism that later progressed to Graves' ophthalmopathy. Each CDR3 is given with its conserved first and last residue. The D gene is left open where the match is weak. Not every row has a clone size; where given, it reads once, few, many or a size class.

v_call: TRBV5-6; j_call: TRBJ2-7; cdr3_length: 14; clone_size: .; d_call: TRBD2; cdr3_aa: CASSSLAGVYEQYF; cdr3_nt: TGTGCCAGCAGCTCGTTAGCGGGAGTCTACGAGCAGTACTTC
v_call: TRBV19; j_call: TRBJ1-5; cdr3_length: 12; clone_size: .; d_call: .; cdr3_aa: CASNSGLLPQHF; cdr3_nt: TGTGCCAGTAATTCTGGTCTATTGCCCCAGCATTTT
v_call: TRBV12-3/TRBV12-4; j_call: TRBJ2-5; cdr3_length: 17; clone_size: many; d_call: TRBD2; cdr3_aa: CASSLHSGGPNQETQYF; cdr3_nt: TGTGCCAGCAGTTTACATAGCGGGGGACCAAACCAAGAGACCCAGTACTTC
v_call: TRBV2; j_call: TRBJ1-2; cdr3_length: 14; clone_size: many; d_call: .; cdr3_aa: CARRGTTGSYGYTF; cdr3_nt: TGTGCCAGGAGAGGAACCACAGGATCTTATGGCTACACCTTC
v_call: TRBV14; j_call: TRBJ1-1; cdr3_length: 13; clone_size: .; d_call: .; cdr3_aa: CASNQYRGGDAFF; cdr3_nt: TGTGCCAGCAACCAGTATAGGGGGGGGGATGCTTTCTTT
v_call: TRBV5-5; j_call: TRBJ1-3; cdr3_length: 17; clone_size: few; d_call: .; cdr3_aa: CASSLEFRQNSGNTIYF; cdr3_nt: TGTGCCAGCAGCTTGGAATTTAGGCAGAACTCTGGAAACACCATATATTTT
v_call: TRBV20-1; j_call: TRBJ1-4; cdr3_length: 15; clone_size: many; d_call: TRBD1; cdr3_aa: CSASRGQGLNEKLFF; cdr3_nt: TGCAGTGCTAGTCGCGGACAGGGGCTTAATGAAAAACTGTTTTTT
v_call: TRBV20-1; j_call: TRBJ2-7; cdr3_length: 13; clone_size: many; d_call: TRBD1; cdr3_aa: CSASTGATYEQYF; cdr3_nt: TGCAGTGCATCGACAGGGGCTACTTACGAGCAGTACTTC
v_call: TRBV20-1; j_call: TRBJ2-5; cdr3_length: 14; clone_size: many; d_call: TRBD2; cdr3_aa: CSASSGRADETQYF; cdr3_nt: TGCAGTGCTAGCAGCGGGAGGGCCGATGAGACCCAGTACTTC
v_call: TRBV2; j_call: TRBJ2-5; cdr3_length: 13; clone_size: many; d_call: TRBD1; cdr3_aa: CASSQNRGETQYF; cdr3_nt: TGTGCCAGCAGTCAAAACAGGGGTGAGACCCAGTACTTC
v_call: TRBV19; j_call: TRBJ1-2; cdr3_length: 13; clone_size: many; d_call: .; cdr3_aa: CASNPTVNYGYTF; cdr3_nt: TGTGCCAGTAACCCGACAGTTAACTATGGCTACACCTTC
v_call: TRBV6-1; j_call: TRBJ2-2; cdr3_length: 16; clone_size: many; d_call: .; cdr3_aa: CASLGTPGQNTGELFF; cdr3_nt: TGTGCCAGCTTGGGGACCCCGGGACAGAACACCGGGGAGCTGTTTTTT
v_call: TRBV18; j_call: TRBJ2-5; cdr3_length: 13; clone_size: .; d_call: TRBD1; cdr3_aa: CASSPRQGRAQYF; cdr3_nt: TGTGCCAGCTCACCGCGACAGGGGCGAGCCCAGTACTTC
v_call: TRBV29-1; j_call: TRBJ1-6; cdr3_length: 15; clone_size: .; d_call: TRBD1; cdr3_aa: CSVREWDRESSPLHF; cdr3_nt: TGCAGCGTCCGGGAGTGGGACAGGGAATCTTCACCCCTCCACTTT
v_call: TRBV2; j_call: TRBJ1-5; cdr3_length: 18; clone_size: many; d_call: TRBD1; cdr3_aa: CASSEASKGGKIGQPQHF; cdr3_nt: TGTGCCAGCAGTGAAGCTAGTAAAGGGGGCAAAATCGGTCAGCCCCAGCATTTT
v_call: TRBV6-1; j_call: TRBJ2-7; cdr3_length: 13; clone_size: many; d_call: .; cdr3_aa: CASSGQFSYEQYF; cdr3_nt: TGTGCCAGCAGCGGACAGTTCTCCTACGAGCAGTACTTC
v_call: TRBV24-1; j_call: TRBJ1-1; cdr3_length: 13; clone_size: many; d_call: .; cdr3_aa: CATSDLGNTEAFF; cdr3_nt: TGTGCCACCAGTGATTTGGGGAACACTGAAGCTTTCTTT
v_call: TRBV2; j_call: TRBJ2-2; cdr3_length: 13; clone_size: many; d_call: TRBD1; cdr3_aa: CAKGQPNTGELFF; cdr3_nt: TGTGCCAAGGGACAGCCCAACACCGGGGAGCTGTTTTTT
v_call: TRBV28; j_call: TRBJ1-2; cdr3_length: 14; clone_size: .; d_call: .; cdr3_aa: CASSRPGGRDGYTF; cdr3_nt: TGTGCCAGCAGTCGCCCCGGGGGCCGTGATGGCTACACCTTC
v_call: TRBV3-1; j_call: TRBJ2-4; cdr3_length: 18; clone_size: many; d_call: TRBD2; cdr3_aa: CASSQGTSGNRRSNIQYF; cdr3_nt: TGTGCCAGCAGCCAAGGGACTAGCGGGAATAGGCGTTCGAACATTCAGTACTTC
v_call: TRBV30; j_call: TRBJ2-1; cdr3_length: 15; clone_size: few; d_call: TRBD2; cdr3_aa: CAWRLLAGPYNEQFF; cdr3_nt: TGTGCCTGGAGGCTACTAGCGGGACCGTACAATGAGCAGTTCTTC
v_call: TRBV6-1; j_call: TRBJ1-6; cdr3_length: 15; clone_size: many; d_call: .; cdr3_aa: CASSPREGQGSPLHF; cdr3_nt: TGTGCCAGCAGCCCGAGGGAGGGCCAGGGCTCACCCCTCCACTTT
v_call: TRBV6-1; j_call: TRBJ1-4; cdr3_length: 13; clone_size: many; d_call: .; cdr3_aa: CASSGRTNEKLFF; cdr3_nt: TGTGCCAGCAGCGGACGGACTAATGAAAAACTGTTTTTT
v_call: TRBV2; j_call: TRBJ2-7; cdr3_length: 12; clone_size: .; d_call: .; cdr3_aa: CASSEAFYEQYF; cdr3_nt: TGTGCCAGCAGTGAAGCTTTTTACGAGCAGTACTTC
v_call: TRBV7-2; j_call: TRBJ1-6; cdr3_length: 13; clone_size: few; d_call: .; cdr3_aa: CASSLESWSPLHF; cdr3_nt: TGTGCCAGCAGCTTAGAAAGTTGGTCACCCCTCCACTTT
v_call: TRBV6-1; j_call: TRBJ1-4; cdr3_length: 13; clone_size: many; d_call: .; cdr3_aa: CASHRTANEKLFF; cdr3_nt: TGTGCCAGCCATAGGACGGCTAATGAAAAACTGTTTTTT
v_call: TRBV5-6; j_call: TRBJ1-6; cdr3_length: 14; clone_size: .; d_call: .; cdr3_aa: CASSLGQGLAPLHF; cdr3_nt: TGTGCCAGCAGCTTGGGCCAGGGGTTGGCACCCCTCCACTTT
v_call: TRBV29-1; j_call: TRBJ2-7; cdr3_length: 18; clone_size: .; d_call: TRBD1; cdr3_aa: CSVLQSRRGLTYSYEQYF; cdr3_nt: TGCAGCGTACTTCAGTCTCGTAGGGGGCTGACCTACTCCTACGAGCAGTACTTC
v_call: TRBV6-2/TRBV6-3; j_call: TRBJ2-1; cdr3_length: 20; clone_size: many; d_call: .; cdr3_aa: CASSYGGVGVWGRFYNEQFF; cdr3_nt: TGTGCCAGCAGTTACGGAGGGGTGGGTGTGTGGGGACGGTTCTACAATGAGCAGTTCTTC
v_call: TRBV7-6; j_call: TRBJ2-1; cdr3_length: 16; clone_size: many; d_call: TRBD1; cdr3_aa: CASSLTNRQGENEQFF; cdr3_nt: TGTGCCAGCAGCTTAACAAATCGACAGGGTGAAAATGAGCAGTTCTTC
v_call: TRBV5-1; j_call: TRBJ2-2; cdr3_length: 19; clone_size: .; d_call: TRBD2; cdr3_aa: CASSYGFGTSGGNTGELIF; cdr3_nt: TGCGCCAGCAGTTACGGATTCGGGACTAGCGGGGGAAACACCGGGGAGCTGATTTTT
v_call: TRBV12-3/TRBV12-4; j_call: TRBJ1-2; cdr3_length: 13; clone_size: many; d_call: .; cdr3_aa: CASSSPLGDGYTF; cdr3_nt: TGTGCCAGCAGTTCCCCACTGGGCGATGGCTACACCTTC
v_call: TRBV11-2; j_call: TRBJ1-2; cdr3_length: 16; clone_size: many; d_call: TRBD1; cdr3_aa: CASSLEGTGLRRGYTF; cdr3_nt: TGTGCCAGCAGCTTAGAAGGGACAGGGCTGCGCCGGGGCTACACCTTC